The 2 T cell receptor beta chains listed next were all sequenced from one sample in a study of T cell repertoires in cytomegalovirus infection. These TCRs' antigens remain unknown. MiXCR, applied by TCRdb to the reads, yields one record per CDR3 protein. The sample lists about 20,000 distinct CDR3 sequences, 42% occurring once. The source material was CD8+ T cells from cultured PBMCs, sampled from culture after CMV antigen stimulation. The receptor set was obtained from a human donor in good health (CMV status not recorded). Some clones in this sample may be carry-over from other donors' samples.

V is TRBV7-2 and J is TRBJ2-1, with 8 bases fitting TRBD1. Per the germline V gene, CDR1 is SGHTA and CDR2 is FQGNSA. Trimming at V came to 5 bases and at J to 9 bases, leaving 9 bases not matched to a gene. The CDR3 runs to 14 residues. CDR3 protein: CASSPRDRIAEQFF. Written as DNA, the CDR3 is TGTGCCAGCAGCCCCAGGGACAGGATTGCTGAGCAGTTCTTC.

This chain connects TRBV6-5 to TRBJ2-1; no clear D. The V gene's germline CDR1 is MNHEY and CDR2 SVGAGI. This CDR3 contains 15 residues. V was pared by 6 bases and J by 2 bases, with 14 bases between. The CDR3 DNA reads TGTGCCAGCAGCGAGTTGGCGGAGACCTACAATGAGCAGTTCTTC. Its protein product is CASSELAETYNEQFF.